This T cell receptor (beta chain) was sequenced in a study of blood T cell repertoires in COVID-19. Study information: Acute-phase and convalescent COVID-19 samples originated in the United States, Italy and Spain. In each case, the material was cDNA or gDNA derived from T cells, B-cell-depleted T cells, or PBMCs.

V lost 4 bases and J lost 3; bases outside the gene matches: 8. The germline gives CDR1 WNHNN, CDR2 SYGVQD (reference sequence). The CDR3 consists of 15 residues. In the original analysis: The assay estimated nucleated cells by amplifying reference gene primers. The table came from immunoSEQ multiplex PCR; TCRdb's copy has only in-frame clones and leaves some out. V, J and clone size were drawn from that table, and D and trimming were deduced from the DNA. Of some 14,000 clones in the sample, 75% to 90% are singletons; the top ten hold about 53%. The sample comprised peripheral blood. This sequence originates from a man older than 75 with acute or convalescent COVID-19. This chain uses TRBV10-1 with TRBJ2-5; 7 nucleotides align to TRBD1. CDR3 nucleotides: TGCGCCAGCAGTGTTTATAGGGGGCGAGAAGAGACCCAGTACTTC. It yields the protein CASSVYRGREETQYF.